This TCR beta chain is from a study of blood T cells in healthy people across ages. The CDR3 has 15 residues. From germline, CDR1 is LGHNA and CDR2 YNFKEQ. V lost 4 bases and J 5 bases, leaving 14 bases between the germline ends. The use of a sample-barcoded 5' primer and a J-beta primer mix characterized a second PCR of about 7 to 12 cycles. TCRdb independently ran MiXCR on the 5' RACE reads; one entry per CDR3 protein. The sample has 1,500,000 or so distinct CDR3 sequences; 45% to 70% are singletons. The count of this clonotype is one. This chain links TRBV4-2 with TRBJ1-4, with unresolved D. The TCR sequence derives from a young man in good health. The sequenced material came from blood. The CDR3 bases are TGTGCCAGCAGCCCGTACTCCGGGGAGAATGAAAAACTGTTTTTT. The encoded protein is CASSPYSGENEKLFF.